This TCR beta chain was observed in a study of blood T cell repertoires in COVID-19 (dated by TCRdb to 2020 to 2022). General notes on the study: The collaborator samples originated in the United States, Italy and Spain and spanned the acute and convalescent phases of COVID-19. The prospective study material was composed of cDNA or gDNA derived from T cells, B-cell-depleted T cells, or PBMCs. Subjects who had been exposed to COVID-19, were actively infected with it, or had recovered from it provided the deeply sampled blood TCRbeta repertoires that made up the dataset. A freely available public database, intended as a resource for researchers studying the immune response to SARS-CoV-2, is where the repertoires were released. The samples were drawn from two sources: the first 160 participants of the ongoing ImmuneRACE study, and 1,000 to 1,500 subjects contributed by 6 global collaborators. The sample metadata nearly always contained a de-identified subject ID, COVID-19 status, age in years and sex. Where HLA class I and class II types were available, the types were taken from metadata supplied by the sample provider, not from assay-based typing.

Points the paper makes about the study in general: The amount of clinical and demographic metadata varied by source and participant and was provided uncurated.

Points on this clone: Its target antigen remains unknown. Qualities for individual bases were not recorded, and no much larger clone is one base off.

According to the germline V gene, CDR1 reads KGHDR and CDR2 reads SFDVKD. Ends trimmed: V by 4 bases, J by 4 bases; bases unmatched to a gene: 7. Counted from cysteine to phenylalanine, this CDR3 has 16 amino acids. The read is trimmed to its CDR3 DNA, 48 bases read in frame from base 1. TCRbeta CDR3 regions were amplified from genomic DNA by means of the immunoSEQ Assay, a bias-controlled multiplex PCR. Per the authors' processing: Within the assay, amplification of reference gene primers was used to estimate how many nucleated cells each sample contained. Sequence reads were collapsed and filtered to measure the absolute abundance of every unique TCRbeta CDR3 rearrangement. For each sample, productive Simpson clonality was calculated by taking the square root of Simpson's diversity index across productive rearrangements. TCRdb holds this immuneACCESS table with in-frame rearrangements only. Some clones are missing; in checked studies, unresolved V genes explain under half, and the rest has no known cause. V, J and clone size were drawn from that table, and D and trimming were deduced from the DNA. This sample gives around 200,000 clones in total; roughly 90% of them show up just once. 1.5% to 2% of the sample comes from the top ten.

Whole blood was collected in K2EDTA tubes by collaborating institutions according to the institutions' own protocols. For TCRbeta analysis, collaborator samples were shipped as frozen whole blood, as isolated PBMCs, or as DNA extracted from either sample type. The clonotype originates from a man aged 18 to 35 with active or convalescent COVID-19. The sequencing sample was made of peripheral blood. The chain is made from TRBV24-1 and TRBJ2-2, with 8 bases matching TRBD1. The CDR3 reads CATSDPGQGGTGELFF. The sequenced DNA is TGTGCCACCAGTGACCCAGGACAGGGCGGCACCGGGGAGCTGTTTTTT.